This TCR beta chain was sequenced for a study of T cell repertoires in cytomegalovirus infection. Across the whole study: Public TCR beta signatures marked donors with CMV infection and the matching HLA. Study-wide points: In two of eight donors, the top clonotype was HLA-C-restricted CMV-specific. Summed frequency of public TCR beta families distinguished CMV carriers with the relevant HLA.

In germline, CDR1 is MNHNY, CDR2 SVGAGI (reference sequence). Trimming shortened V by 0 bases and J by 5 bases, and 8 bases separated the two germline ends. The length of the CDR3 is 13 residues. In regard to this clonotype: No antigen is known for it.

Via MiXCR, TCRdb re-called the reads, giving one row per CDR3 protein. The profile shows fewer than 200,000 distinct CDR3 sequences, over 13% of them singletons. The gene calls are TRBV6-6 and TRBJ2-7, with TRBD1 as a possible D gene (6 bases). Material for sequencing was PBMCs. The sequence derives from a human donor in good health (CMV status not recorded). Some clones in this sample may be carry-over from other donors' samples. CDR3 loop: CASSYSWTDEQYF. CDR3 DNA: TGTGCCAGCAGTTACTCTTGGACAGACGAGCAGTACTTC.